The T cell receptor (beta chain) under discussion was sequenced for a study of graft-versus-host responses after intestinal transplantation. Findings and limits, study-wide: Graft-versus-host to host-versus-graft clonal ratios in allografts were high in patients with graft-donor T cell macrochimerism.

The trim removed 1 base at V and 5 bases at J, leaving 7 bases unmatched. This CDR3 contains 15 residues. Germline V lookup: CDR1 SGHVS, CDR2 FNYEAQ. Both intraepithelial and lamina propria lymphocytes were released by processing graft tissue. Profiling relied on immunoSEQ multiplex PCR, and the TCRdb table lists in-frame clones only, not all of them. Found here are fewer than 10,000 clones, about 81% of them singletons; the top ten hold less than 25%. Note on this clone: Its antigen is unknown.

The chain carries TRBV7-6 and TRBJ2-7; TRBD2 matches 8 bases. The receptor was isolated from a human patient who received an intestinal transplant, so some T cells may come from the graft donor. The input for sequencing was ileum tissue, taken roughly 74 weeks after intestinal transplant. The CDR3, as DNA: TGTGCCAGCAGCTTAGACCCCAGCGGGAGCAACGAGCAGTACTTC. It yields the protein CASSLDPSGSNEQYF.